The next 25 T cell receptor beta chains were all read from a single sample in a study of blood T cells in healthy people across ages (dated by TCRdb to the mid-2010s). Preparation of the library involved 5' RACE. Sequencing instrument: Illumina HiSeq 2500. A second PCR of 7 to 11 cycles was run with a J-beta primer mix and a sample-barcoded 5' primer. In-frame beta chains were kept once TCRdb had trimmed the public reads at Q25 with fastp and called clones with MiXCR. For every CDR3 protein sequence, its rows merge into one entry that carries the most common genes and DNA. The sample has hundreds of thousands of distinct CDR3 sequences on record, about 30% of them singletons. 15% to 19% of the sample lies in the top ten. The specimen sequenced was blood. These receptors all come from a woman older than 75 in good health.

This clonotype was observed at least ten times. The genes are TRBV5-4 and TRBJ1-2; D unclear. V was clipped by 0 bases and J by 0 bases, with 9 bases between them. CDR3 length: 15 residues. The germline CDR1 and CDR2 sequences are SGHNT and YYREEE (reference sequence). CDR3: CASSLDPDPNYGYTF. CDR3 nucleotide sequence: TGTGCCAGCAGCTTGGACCCTGATCCTAACTATGGCTACACCTTC. The full variable domain, rest sourced from reference TRBV5-4 and TRBJ1-2, is ETGVTQSPTHLIKTRGQQVTLRCSSQSGHNTVSWYQQALGQGPQFIFQYYREEENGRGNFPPRFSGLQFPNYSSELNVNALELDDSALYLCASSLDPDPNYGYTFGSGTRLTVV.

This clonotype was seen only a few times. The chain uses TRBV4-2 and TRBJ1-4; TRBD1 agrees at 8 bases. The CDR3 sequence is 15 residues long. Germline trimming cut 1 base from V and 3 bases from J; bases unmatched to any gene: 1. Germline-derived CDR1 and CDR2 are LGHNA and YNFKEQ. CDR3 DNA sequence: TGTGCCAGCAGCCAAGCGACAGGGGCTAATGAAAAACTGTTTTTT. This gives the protein CASSQATGANEKLFF.

At least ten counts were recorded for this clonotype. The chain employs TRBV20-1 and TRBJ1-1; 7 positions agree with TRBD1. The CDR3 length is 17 residues. The V and J ends lost 0 bases and 1 base, in that order; junction bases with no gene match: 11. Germline V gene lookup returns CDR1 DFQATT and CDR2 SNEGSKA (reference sequence). This CDR3 reads CSARDPFRGIRNTEAFF. The CDR3 nucleotides read TGCAGTGCTAGAGATCCATTCAGGGGGATTCGGAACACTGAAGCTTTCTTT.

V gene TRBV7-2 combines with J gene TRBJ1-1; D remains unclear. Germline loops: CDR1 SGHTA, CDR2 FQGNSA. CDR3 length: 14 amino acids. V was cut by 2 bases and J by 5 bases, with 12 bases left in between. The CDR3 here is CASSLPSLWTEAFF. The CDR3 region has the DNA TGTGCCAGCAGCTTACCCTCCCTTTGGACTGAAGCTTTCTTT.

This clonotype was seen ten or more times. This chain connects TRBV10-3 to TRBJ2-5; D perhaps matches TRBD2 (6 bases). This CDR3 contains 12 residues. The germline V and J ends were trimmed by 10 bases and 0 bases, with 9 bases remaining between them. Germline CDR1 reads ENHRY; CDR2 reads SYGVKD. As DNA, the CDR3 is TGTGCCACCGGGGGTGACCAAGAGACCCAGTACTTC. This sequence encodes CATGGDQETQYF.

This clonotype was recorded at least ten times. The chain employs TRBV4-1 and TRBJ1-2; TRBD1 is a possible D gene (6 bases). The CDR3 runs to 14 residues. Germline assignment: CDR1 MGHRA and CDR2 YSYEKL. V was trimmed by 4 bases and J by 5 bases, leaving 14 bases between them. As DNA, the CDR3 is TGCGCCAGCAGCCCCGAGGGGGGCGGGTATGGCTACACCTTC. Amino acids: CASSPEGGGYGYTF.

The chain links TRBV6-5 to TRBJ2-2; 11 bases agree with TRBD2. CDR3 length: 16 amino acids. CDR1 is MNHEY and CDR2 is SVGAGI in the germline V gene. The V gene end was trimmed by 6 bases and the J gene end by 3 bases; junction bases not matched to a gene: 6. CDR3: CASSRLAGGYTGELFF. In DNA form, the CDR3 reads TGTGCCAGCAGCCGATTAGCGGGGGGGTACACCGGGGAGCTGTTTTTT.

The genes are TRBV7-2 and TRBJ2-5; 10 bases are a match to TRBD2. The CDR3 length is 16 residues. The germline CDR1 and CDR2 sequences are SGHTA and FQGNSA. The V segment lost 5 bases and the J segment 3 bases; nucleotides outside the gene matches: 9. The CDR3 spells CASSMGIAGGEETQYF. The CDR3 DNA sequence: TGTGCCAGCAGCATGGGTATAGCGGGGGGTGAAGAGACCCAGTACTTC.

The sample holds many counts of this clonotype. The chain uses TRBV4-1 and TRBJ1-6; D remains unclear. Trimming removed 4 bases at V and 3 bases at J, with 7 bases between. Per germline, CDR1 MGHRA and CDR2 YSYEKL. The CDR3 runs 14 residues. In DNA form, the CDR3 reads TGCGCCAGCAGCCCCGGATTCTATAATTCACCCCTCCACTTT. The encoded protein is CASSPGFYNSPLHF.

This clonotype was detected only a few times. DNA of the CDR3: TGTGCCAGCAGTCCCGAGGAGTCGACTAATGAAAAACTGTTTTTT. Translated, it gives CASSPEESTNEKLFF. The chain has TRBV6-1 and TRBJ1-4; D is undetermined. The CDR3 contains 15 residues. Per germline, CDR1 MNHNS and CDR2 SASEGT. The V end lost 5 bases, the J end lost 2 bases, and 12 bases lay between the germline ends.

This sequence joins TRBV7-2 and TRBJ2-7; D may correspond to TRBD1 or TRBD2 (5 bases each). Germline V gene lookup returns CDR1 SGHTA and CDR2 FQGNSA. The CDR3 contains 14 residues. Deletions cut 1 base from V and 4 bases from J, with 11 bases between. The chain's CDR3 is CASSLGGDLYEQYF. In DNA form, the CDR3 reads TGTGCCAGCAGCTTAGGAGGGGACCTTTACGAGCAGTACTTC.

V usage is TRBV20-1 and J usage is TRBJ2-3, with 11 bases that match TRBD2. Trimming cost V 1 base and J 6 bases; bases outside gene matches: 6. The germline gives CDR1 DFQATT, CDR2 SNEGSKA (reference sequence). The CDR3 runs to 15 residues. The DNA of the CDR3 is TGCAGTGCTAGAGTTAGCGGGAGGGTCGGCGATACGCAGTATTTT. Translation gives CSARVSGRVGDTQYF.

This clonotype was counted ten times or more. The gene calls are TRBV11-2 and TRBJ2-1, with unresolved D. CDR3 length: 16 residues. From germline, CDR1 is SGHAT and CDR2 FQNNGV. V was clipped by 5 bases and J by 0 bases, with 14 bases between them. The CDR3 reads CASSPLGSFSYNEQFF. The CDR3, as DNA: TGTGCCAGCAGCCCCCTCGGGTCCTTCTCCTACAATGAGCAGTTCTTC.

This clonotype was detected a few times. CDR3 sequence (DNA): TGTGCCAGCAGCTTTGAGCTAGGGAGGACCGGGGAGCTGTTTTTT. It is translated as CASSFELGRTGELFF. The gene calls are TRBV5-4 and TRBJ2-2; D is possibly TRBD2 (6 bases). The CDR3 spans 15 residues. From germline, CDR1 is SGHNT and CDR2 YYREEE (reference sequence). Trimming pared 2 bases from V and 5 bases from J, leaving 13 bases between. The whole variable domain, remainder taken from reference TRBV5-4 and TRBJ2-2, is ETGVTQSPTHLIKTRGQQVTLRCSSQSGHNTVSWYQQALGQGPQFIFQYYREEENGRGNFPPRFSGLQFPNYSSELNVNALELDDSALYLCASSFELGRTGELFFGEGSRLTVL.

The chain uses TRBV12-3 or TRBV12-4 and TRBJ2-5; D is perhaps TRBD1 (6 bases). The CDR3 is 15 residues long. The ends were cut back, 5 bases at V and 2 bases at J, with 15 bases in the middle. CDR3 region: CASSPKGHRQETQYF. For the CDR3, the DNA is TGTGCCAGCAGTCCAAAGGGACACCGGCAAGAGACCCAGTACTTC.

The gene calls are TRBV5-6 and TRBJ2-1; possible D gene TRBD1, 6 bases. Trimming removed 4 bases from V and 4 bases from J, with 15 bases in between. Germline-derived CDR1 and CDR2 are SGHDT and YYEEEE. This CDR3 comprises 15 residues. CDR3 DNA sequence: TGTGCCAGCAGCCGACCGGGACACATTTACAATGAGCAGTTCTTC. This codes for CASSRPGHIYNEQFF.

V usage is TRBV7-8 and J usage is TRBJ2-5; 8 positions agree with TRBD1. The CDR3 is 14 amino acids. Germline V gene lookup returns CDR1 SGHVS and CDR2 FQNEAQ. After removal of 6 bases from V and 4 bases from J, the junction contained 7 bases not matched to a gene. The CDR3 region is CASSSWTGRETQYF. DNA for the CDR3: TGTGCCAGCAGTTCTTGGACAGGGAGAGAGACCCAGTACTTC.

On this clonotype: Possible read error: a much larger clone is one base away. V is TRBV5-8 and J is TRBJ2-7, with 7 bases aligning to TRBD1. Germline-derived CDR1 and CDR2 are SGHTS and YDEGEE. CDR3 size: 15 residues. V was pared by 0 bases and J by 6 bases, with 9 bases of the junction left unmatched. In DNA, the CDR3 is TGTGCCAGCAGCTTGGAAGGGGGCTTCGGCGGCGAGCAGTACTTC. It codes for CASSLEGGFGGEQYF. The entire variable domain, with the rest obtained from reference TRBV5-8 and TRBJ2-7, is as follows: EAGVTQSPTHLIKTRGQQATLRCSPISGHTSVYWYQQALGLGLQFLLWYDEGEERNRGNFPPRFSGRQFPNYSSELNVNALELEDSALYLCASSLEGGFGGEQYFGPGTRLTVT.

Points on this clonotype: Mismatch with germline at one junction end may stem from a read error. The CDR3 DNA follows: TGTTCCAGCAGTTCCTTTAACCGGGACAGGGACCACGAGCAGTACTTC. The encoded protein is CSSSSFNRDRDHEQYF. The rearrangement links TRBV7-3 to TRBJ2-7; TRBD1 aligns across 9 bases. From germline, CDR1 is SGHTA and CDR2 FQGTGA. The CDR3 is 16 amino acids.

The J gene is TRBJ2-5, the V gene TRBV7-2, with TRBD2 matching 8 bases. CDR1 and CDR2 (germline): SGHTA, FQGNSA. V trimming: 3 bases; J trimming: 4 bases; junction bases outside the gene matches: 7. The CDR3 consists of 15 residues. The CDR3 DNA reads TGTGCCAGCAGCTTGGGACTAGTCGTCGGAGAGACCCAGTACTTC. Its translation is CASSLGLVVGETQYF.

This clonotype was found many times. The rearrangement uses TRBV6-1 and TRBJ1-2, with D possibly matching TRBD1 (5 bases). The CDR3 runs 13 residues. Looked up from germline, CDR1 is MNHNS and CDR2 is SASEGT. V was clipped by 7 bases and J by 4 bases, with 13 bases between them. This CDR3 reads CASTRASGYGYTF. DNA of the CDR3: TGTGCCAGCACCAGGGCATCTGGCTATGGCTACACCTTC.

This clonotype was seen at least ten times. V gene TRBV6-2 or TRBV6-3 combines with J gene TRBJ2-1; 7 nucleotides agree with TRBD1. The CDR3 totals 11 residues. Per the germline V gene, CDR1 is MNHEY and CDR2 is SVGEGT. J gave up 12 bases and V 5 bases, and 4 bases lay outside the gene matches. The CDR3 DNA reads as TGTGCCAGCAGTAACAGGGGTGGGCAGTTCTTC. Amino acid sequence: CASSNRGGQFF.

This clonotype was seen a handful of times. Here the CDR3 DNA reads TGTGCCAGCAGTGAAGCGATCACAGATACGCAGTATTTT. Protein sequence: CASSEAITDTQYF. The chain couples TRBV6-1 to TRBJ2-3; no firm D call. Trimming took off 0 bases at V and 2 bases at J, with 3 bases between the two ends. CDR3 size: 13 residues. Germline CDR1 and CDR2: MNHNS and SASEGT.

This clonotype turned up a few times. The rearrangement links TRBV5-1 to TRBJ1-6; 7 nucleotides agree with TRBD1. Per germline, CDR1 SGHRS and CDR2 YFSETQ. Trimming cost V 3 bases and J 3 bases; bases outside gene matches: 9. This CDR3 has 17 amino acids. CDR3 nucleotide sequence: TGCGCCAGCAGCTGGGGGGACAGAGCTAACTATAATTCACCCCTCCACTTT. This gives the protein CASSWGDRANYNSPLHF.

With regard to this clonotype: A much larger clonotype is one base distant, so this may be a read error. J is TRBJ2-1 and V is TRBV20-1; D call uncertain. The germline V gene encodes CDR1 DFQATT and CDR2 SNEGSKA (reference sequence). The CDR3 contains 13 residues. V was shortened by 3 bases and J by 6 bases, with 12 bases between the two germline ends. The CDR3 DNA is TGCAGTGCTAGGCCCGGGTCCCGCAATGAGCAGTTCTTC. This codes for CSARPGSRNEQFF.